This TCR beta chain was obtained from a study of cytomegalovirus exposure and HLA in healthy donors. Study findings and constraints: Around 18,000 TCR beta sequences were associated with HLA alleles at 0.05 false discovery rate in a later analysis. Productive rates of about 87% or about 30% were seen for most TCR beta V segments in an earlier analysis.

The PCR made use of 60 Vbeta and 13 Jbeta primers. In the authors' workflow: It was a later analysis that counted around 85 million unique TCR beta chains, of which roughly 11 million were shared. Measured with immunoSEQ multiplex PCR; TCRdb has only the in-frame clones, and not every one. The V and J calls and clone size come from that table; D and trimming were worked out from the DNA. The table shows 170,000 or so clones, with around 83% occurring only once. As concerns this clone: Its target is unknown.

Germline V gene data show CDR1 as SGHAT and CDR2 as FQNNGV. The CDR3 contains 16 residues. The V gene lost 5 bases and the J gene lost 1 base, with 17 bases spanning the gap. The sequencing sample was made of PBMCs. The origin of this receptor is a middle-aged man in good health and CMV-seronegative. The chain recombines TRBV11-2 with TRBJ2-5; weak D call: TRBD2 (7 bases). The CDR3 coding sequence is TGTGCCAGCAGCGCCCAAGGGGGGGGCCTCCAAGAGACCCAGTACTTC. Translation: CASSAQGGGLQETQYF.